This TCR beta chain derives from a study of Ad26.COV2.S vaccination and SARS-CoV-2 variants. The repertoire was sequenced with immunoSEQ multiplex PCR; TCRdb's copy has only in-frame clones and lacks some. In the table there are roughly 300,000 clones, 80% to 90% of which are singletons. Described treatment: some 20 received Ad26.COV2.S at low or high dose, single or two shots; several received placebo; per-sample allocation not given. Collection of samples fell on day 63 after the first vaccine or placebo injection. The receptor's source is a person aged 18-60 years who received the Ad26.COV2.S COVID-19 vaccine or a placebo. This specimen consisted of peripheral blood, obtained in a trial of Ad26.COV2.S vaccine versus placebo.

In nucleotides, the CDR3 is TGTGCCAGCAGTCAGTACAAGGATGAGCAGTTCTTC. Its protein is CASSQYKDEQFF. The chain has TRBV12-3 or TRBV12-4 and TRBJ2-1; D ambiguous. The CDR3 loop spans 12 amino acids. Trimming cost V 5 bases and J 8 bases, with 10 bases left between them.